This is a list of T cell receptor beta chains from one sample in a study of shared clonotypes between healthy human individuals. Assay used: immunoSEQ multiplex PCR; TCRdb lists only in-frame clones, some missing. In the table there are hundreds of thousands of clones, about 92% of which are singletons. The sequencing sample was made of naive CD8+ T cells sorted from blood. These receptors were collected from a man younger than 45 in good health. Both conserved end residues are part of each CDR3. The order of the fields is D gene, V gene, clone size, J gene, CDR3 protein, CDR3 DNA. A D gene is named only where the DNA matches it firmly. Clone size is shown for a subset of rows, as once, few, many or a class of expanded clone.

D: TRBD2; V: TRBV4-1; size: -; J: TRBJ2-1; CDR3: CASSQERPPSGPNYNEQFF; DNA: TGCGCCAGCAGCCAAGAACGCCCGCCTAGCGGACCGAATTACAATGAGCAGTTCTTC
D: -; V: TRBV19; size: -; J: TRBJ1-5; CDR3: CASSLWDNNQPQHF; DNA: TGTGCCAGTAGTCTTTGGGACAACAATCAGCCCCAGCATTTT
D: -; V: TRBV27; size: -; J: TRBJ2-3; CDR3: CASSTRVSDTQYF; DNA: TGTGCCAGCAGTACAAGGGTTTCCGATACGCAGTATTTT
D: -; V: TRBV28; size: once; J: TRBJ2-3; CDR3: CASSFSITDTQYF; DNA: TGTGCCAGCAGTTTTTCCATCACAGATACGCAGTATTTT
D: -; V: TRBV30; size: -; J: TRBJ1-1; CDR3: CAWSVMVNTEAFF; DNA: TGTGCCTGGAGTGTAATGGTGAACACTGAAGCTTTCTTT
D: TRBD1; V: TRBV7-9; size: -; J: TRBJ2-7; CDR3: CASSSRQGLAEQYF; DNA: TGTGCCAGCAGCTCCCGACAGGGATTAGCCGAGCAGTACTTC
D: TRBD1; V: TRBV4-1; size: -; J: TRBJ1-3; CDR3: CASSQDRARDRIGNTIYF; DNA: TGCGCCAGCAGCCAAGATAGGGCCCGGGACAGGATTGGAAACACCATATATTTT
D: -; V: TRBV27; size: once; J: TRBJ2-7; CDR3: CASSPAGTPTYEQYF; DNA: TGTGCCAGCAGTCCTGCCGGGACACCTACCTACGAGCAGTACTTC
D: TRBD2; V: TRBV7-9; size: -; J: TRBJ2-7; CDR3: CASSYRTSGSYEQYF; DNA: TGTGCCAGCAGCTACCGGACTAGCGGCTCCTACGAGCAGTACTTC
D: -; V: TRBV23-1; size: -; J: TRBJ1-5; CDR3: CASSQRNQPQHF; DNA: TGCGCCAGCAGTCAACGCAATCAGCCCCAGCATTTT
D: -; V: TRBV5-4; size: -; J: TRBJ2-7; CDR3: CASSSGEGYEQYF; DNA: TGTGCCAGCAGCTCCGGCGAGGGGTACGAGCAGTACTTC
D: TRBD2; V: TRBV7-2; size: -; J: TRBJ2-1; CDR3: CASSLGLAGGAEQFF; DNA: TGTGCCAGCAGCTTAGGACTAGCGGGAGGAGCTGAGCAGTTCTTC
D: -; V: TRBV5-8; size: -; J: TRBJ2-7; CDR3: CASSLAWADAGYEQYF; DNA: TGTGCCAGCAGCTTGGCCTGGGCCGACGCCGGGTACGAGCAGTACTTC
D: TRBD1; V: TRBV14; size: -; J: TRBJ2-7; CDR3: CASSQGTGLTYEQYF; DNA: TGTGCCAGCAGCCAAGGGACAGGGCTAACCTACGAGCAGTACTTC
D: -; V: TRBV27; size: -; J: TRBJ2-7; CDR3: CASSPGASYEQYF; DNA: TGTGCCAGCAGTCCCGGGGCCTCCTACGAGCAGTACTTC
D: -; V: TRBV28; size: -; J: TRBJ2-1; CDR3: CASCRVRGYNEQFF; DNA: TGTGCCAGCTGCCGCGTACGGGGCTACAATGAGCAGTTCTTC
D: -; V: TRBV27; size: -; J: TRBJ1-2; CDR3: CASSPMPAGRPSYTF; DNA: TGTGCCAGCAGTCCTATGCCCGCGGGACGCCCAAGCTACACCTTC
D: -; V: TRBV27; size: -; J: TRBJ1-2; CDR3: CASSLNVGVYGYTF; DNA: TGTGCCAGCAGTTTGAACGTGGGGGTATATGGCTACACCTTC
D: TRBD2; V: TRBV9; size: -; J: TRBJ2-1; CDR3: CASSPGLAGVDEQFF; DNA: TGTGCCAGCAGCCCGGGACTAGCGGGAGTTGATGAGCAGTTCTTC
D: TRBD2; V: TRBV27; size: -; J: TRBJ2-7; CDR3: CASSPRTSGRGEQYF; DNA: TGTGCCAGCAGCCCCCGGACTAGCGGGAGGGGGGAGCAGTACTTC
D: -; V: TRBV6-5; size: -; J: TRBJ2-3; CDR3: CASSYEIVSGAQYF; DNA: TGTGCCAGCAGTTACGAGATTGTCTCAGGGGCGCAGTATTTT
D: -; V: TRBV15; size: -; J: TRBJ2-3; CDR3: CATSRVFHREDTQYF; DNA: TGTGCCACCAGCAGAGTCTTTCACAGGGAGGATACGCAGTATTTT
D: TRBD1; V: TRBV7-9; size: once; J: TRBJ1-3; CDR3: CASSPRQGAWNTIYF; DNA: TGTGCCAGCAGCCCTAGACAGGGGGCGTGGAACACCATATATTTT
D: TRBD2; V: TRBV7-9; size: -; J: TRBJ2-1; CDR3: CASSQRLAGGRNEQFF; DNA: TGTGCCAGCAGCCAACGACTAGCGGGAGGCCGCAATGAGCAGTTCTTC
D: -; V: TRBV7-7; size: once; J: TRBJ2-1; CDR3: CASSPSWTVYNEQFF; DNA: TGTGCCAGCAGTCCGTCCTGGACTGTTTACAATGAGCAGTTCTTC
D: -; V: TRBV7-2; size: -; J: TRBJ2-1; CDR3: CASSLAGTWSSYNEQFF; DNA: TGTGCCAGCAGCCTCGCCGGGACTTGGAGCTCCTACAATGAGCAGTTCTTC